The clone carrying this T cell receptor (beta chain) has only one observation. Germline loops: CDR1 MNHNS, CDR2 SASEGT. V was trimmed by 3 bases and J by 7 bases, leaving 12 bases between them. This CDR3 region has 14 residues. Repertoires were generated with immunoSEQ multiplex PCR, while TCRdb's copy carries only in-frame clones and drops some. Seen here are 200,000 to 300,000 clones, roughly nine tenths observed once, and the top ten hold roughly 2.6%. These data originate in a study of blood T cell repertoires in COVID-19. The clonotype originates from a young woman who had recovered from COVID-19. Material for sequencing was PBMCs or T cells enriched from blood (not recorded which). V is TRBV6-1 and J is TRBJ1-4; D perhaps matches TRBD1 (5 bases). The CDR3 coding sequence is TGTGCCAGCAGTGAGAACAGGCTCCCTGAAAAACTGTTTTTT. This sequence encodes CASSENRLPEKLFF.